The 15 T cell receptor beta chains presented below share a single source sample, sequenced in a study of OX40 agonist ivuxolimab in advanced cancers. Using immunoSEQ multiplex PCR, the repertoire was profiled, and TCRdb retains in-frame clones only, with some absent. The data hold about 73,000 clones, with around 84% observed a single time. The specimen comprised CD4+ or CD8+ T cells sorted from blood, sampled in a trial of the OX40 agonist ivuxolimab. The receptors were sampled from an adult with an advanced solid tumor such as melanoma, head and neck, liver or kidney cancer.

CDR3 loop: CAISGTSYNEQFF. CDR3 sequence (DNA): TGTGCCATCTCCGGTACCTCCTACAATGAGCAGTTCTTC. This chain uses TRBV10-3 with TRBJ2-1; D not certain. This CDR3 contains 13 residues. Germline loops: CDR1 ENHRY, CDR2 SYGVKD. Trimming took off 8 bases at V and 0 bases at J, with 8 bases between the two ends.

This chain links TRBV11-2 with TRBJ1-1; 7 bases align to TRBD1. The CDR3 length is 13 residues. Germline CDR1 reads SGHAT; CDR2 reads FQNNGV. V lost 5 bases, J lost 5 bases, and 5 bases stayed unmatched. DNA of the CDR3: TGTGCCAGCAGCCGCCGGGACAGAACTGAAGCTTTCTTT. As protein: CASSRRDRTEAFF.

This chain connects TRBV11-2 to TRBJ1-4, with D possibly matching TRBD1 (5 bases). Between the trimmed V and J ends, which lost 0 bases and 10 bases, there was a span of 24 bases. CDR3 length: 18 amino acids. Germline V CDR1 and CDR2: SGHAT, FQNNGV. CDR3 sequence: CASSLDKPTGWGYRKLFF. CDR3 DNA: TGTGCCAGCAGCTTAGATAAACCCACGGGCTGGGGGTATCGAAAACTGTTTTTT.

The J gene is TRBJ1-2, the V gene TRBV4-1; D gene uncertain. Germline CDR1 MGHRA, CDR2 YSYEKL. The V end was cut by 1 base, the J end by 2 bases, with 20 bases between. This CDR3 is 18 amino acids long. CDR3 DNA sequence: TGCGCCAGCAGCCAAGCAACCCGGGAGTCAGGAAGAAACTATGGCTACACCTTC. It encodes CASSQATRESGRNYGYTF.

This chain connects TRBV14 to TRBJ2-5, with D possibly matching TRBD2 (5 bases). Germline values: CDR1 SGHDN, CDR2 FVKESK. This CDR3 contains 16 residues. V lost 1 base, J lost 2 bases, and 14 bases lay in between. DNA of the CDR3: TGTGCCAGCAGCCAAGCCGTTTTCCGGGATCAAGAGACCCAGTACTTC. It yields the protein CASSQAVFRDQETQYF.

The CDR3 loop is CASSRGWALGRYEQYF. DNA of the CDR3: TGTGCCAGCAGCCGTGGGTGGGCACTGGGGCGCTACGAGCAGTACTTC. The chain couples TRBV27 to TRBJ2-7; a possible D gene is TRBD1 (5 bases). Looked up from germline, CDR1 is MNHEY and CDR2 is SMNVEV (reference sequence). This CDR3 contains 16 residues. Trimming took 6 bases from V and 3 from J, leaving 21 bases between them.

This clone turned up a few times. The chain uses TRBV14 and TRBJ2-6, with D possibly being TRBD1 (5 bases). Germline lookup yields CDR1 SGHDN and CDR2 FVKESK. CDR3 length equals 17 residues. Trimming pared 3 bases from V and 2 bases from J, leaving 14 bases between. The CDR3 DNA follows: TGTGCCAGCAGCCACCGGGTCAGCAGGGCTGGGGCCAACGTCCTGACTTTC. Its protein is CASSHRVSRAGANVLTF.

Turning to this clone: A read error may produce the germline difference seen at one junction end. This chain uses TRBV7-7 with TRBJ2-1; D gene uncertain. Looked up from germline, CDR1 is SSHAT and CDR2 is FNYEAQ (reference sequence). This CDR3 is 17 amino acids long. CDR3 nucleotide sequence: TGTGCTAGCAGTTCGATAAGACTTCATCCGACGTACAATGAGCAGTTCTTC. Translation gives CASSSIRLHPTYNEQFF.

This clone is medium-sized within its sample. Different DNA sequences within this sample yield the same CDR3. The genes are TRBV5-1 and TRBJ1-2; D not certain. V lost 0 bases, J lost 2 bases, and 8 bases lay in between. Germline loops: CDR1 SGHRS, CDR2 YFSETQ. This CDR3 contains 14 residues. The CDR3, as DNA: TGCGCCAGCAGCTTGGGTGGCGAAAACTATGGCTACACCTTC. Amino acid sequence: CASSLGGENYGYTF.

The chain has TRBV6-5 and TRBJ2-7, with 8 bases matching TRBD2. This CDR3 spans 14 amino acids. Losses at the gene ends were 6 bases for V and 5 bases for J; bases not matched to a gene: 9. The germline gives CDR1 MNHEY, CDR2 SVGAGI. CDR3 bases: TGTGCCAGCAGAGGGGGGAGCGGGGGTCACGAGCAGTACTTC. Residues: CASRGGSGGHEQYF.

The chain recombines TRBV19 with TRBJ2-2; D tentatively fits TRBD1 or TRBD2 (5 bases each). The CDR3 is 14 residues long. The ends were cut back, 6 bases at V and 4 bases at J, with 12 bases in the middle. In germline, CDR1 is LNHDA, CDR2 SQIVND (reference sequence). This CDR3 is CASRDRGTTGELFF. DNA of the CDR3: TGTGCCAGTAGGGACCGAGGGACCACCGGGGAGCTGTTTTTT.

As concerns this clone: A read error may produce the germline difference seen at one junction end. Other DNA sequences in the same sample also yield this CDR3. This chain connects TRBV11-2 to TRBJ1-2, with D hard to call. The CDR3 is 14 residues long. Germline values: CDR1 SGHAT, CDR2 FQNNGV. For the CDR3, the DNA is TGTGCCAGCAGCCTAGAACCATCCTCCTATGGCTACACCTTC. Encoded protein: CASSLEPSSYGYTF.

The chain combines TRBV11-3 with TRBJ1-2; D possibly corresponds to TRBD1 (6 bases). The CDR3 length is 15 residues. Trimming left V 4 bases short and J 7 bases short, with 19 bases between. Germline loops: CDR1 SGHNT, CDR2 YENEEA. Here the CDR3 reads CASSSQITGLAGYTF. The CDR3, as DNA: TGTGCCAGCAGCTCCCAAATTACAGGGCTCGCTGGCTACACCTTC.

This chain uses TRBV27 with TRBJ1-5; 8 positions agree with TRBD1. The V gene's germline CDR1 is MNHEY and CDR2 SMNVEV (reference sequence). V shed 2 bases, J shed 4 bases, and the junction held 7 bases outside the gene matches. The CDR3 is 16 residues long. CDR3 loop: CASSLTWTGINQPQHF. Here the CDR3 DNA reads TGTGCCAGCAGTTTAACGTGGACAGGGATTAATCAGCCCCAGCATTTT.

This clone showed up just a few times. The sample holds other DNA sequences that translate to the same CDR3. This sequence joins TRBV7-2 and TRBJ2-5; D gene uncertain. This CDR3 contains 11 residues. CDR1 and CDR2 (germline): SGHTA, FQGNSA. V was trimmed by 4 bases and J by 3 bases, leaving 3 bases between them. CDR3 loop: CASSSKETQYF. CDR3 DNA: TGTGCCAGCAGCTCGAAAGAGACCCAGTACTTC.